The next 30 T cell receptor beta chains were all read from a single sample in a study of blood T cell repertoires in COVID-19. The assay was immunoSEQ multiplex PCR, and TCRdb's table has in-frame clones only and misses some. Seen here are around 130,000 clones, roughly 84% observed once, and the top ten hold roughly 3.5%. The sample was PBMCs or T cells enriched from blood (not recorded which). These receptors were obtained from a woman in her twenties or thirties who had recovered from COVID-19.

V gene TRBV7-8 combines with J gene TRBJ2-1; 10 nucleotides line up with TRBD2. The junction had 6 bases not matched to a gene; V was cut back by 2 bases and J by 8 bases. This CDR3 spans 15 amino acids. The germline V gene encodes CDR1 SGHVS and CDR2 FQNEAQ. This CDR3 is CASSLLAGGGDEQFF. In DNA, the CDR3 is TGTGCCAGCAGCTTATTAGCGGGAGGTGGAGATGAGCAGTTCTTC.

The chain joins TRBV19 to TRBJ1-5; 11 bases agree with TRBD1. CDR1 is LNHDA, CDR2 SQIVND, per germline (reference sequence). CDR3 length equals 15 residues. The junction had 6 bases not matched to a gene; V was cut back by 5 bases and J by 6 bases. The CDR3 DNA reads as TGTGCCAGTAGTGCGGGACAGGGGGTGAGTCAGCCCCAGCATTTT. It yields the protein CASSAGQGVSQPQHF.

The V gene is TRBV13, the J gene TRBJ1-2, with D unresolved. CDR3 length: 12 residues. Trimming took 5 bases from V and 4 from J, leaving 8 bases between them. Germline-derived CDR1 and CDR2 are PRHDT and FYEKMQ (reference sequence). CDR3 sequence reads: CASSVDIYGYTF. The CDR3 coding sequence is TGTGCCAGCAGCGTTGACATCTATGGCTACACCTTC.

The chain recombines TRBV18 with TRBJ1-2; 7 bases line up with TRBD1. With V trimmed by 3 bases and J by 8 bases, 9 bases remained unmatched. Germline CDR1 reads KGHSH; CDR2 reads LQKENI. There are 14 residues in the CDR3. DNA for the CDR3: TGTGCCAGCTCACCCGACAGGGTTCAGCGGGGCTACACCTTC. Translation: CASSPDRVQRGYTF.

The chain couples TRBV3-1 (or the pseudogene TRBV3-2) to TRBJ2-5, with 9 bases fitting TRBD1. The CDR3 is 15 residues long. Germline CDR1 LGHDT, CDR2 YNNKEL (reference sequence). V shed 7 bases, J shed 1 base, and the junction held 7 bases outside the gene matches. CDR3 in DNA: TGTGCCAGCACCAAACAGGGGGCGCCCCAAGAGACCCAGTACTTC. Its translation: CASTKQGAPQETQYF.

V and J are TRBV7-9 and TRBJ1-1; 9 bases agree with TRBD1. Unmatched junction bases numbered 5, after V lost 6 bases and J lost 3 bases. Germline V gene data show CDR1 as SEHNR and CDR2 as FQNEAQ (reference sequence). The CDR3 spans 14 residues. CDR3 region: CASSRTGDHTEAFF. The CDR3 DNA sequence: TGTGCCAGCAGTCGGACAGGGGACCACACTGAAGCTTTCTTT.

This clone was seen more than once but under ten times. The chain links TRBV2 to TRBJ1-2; D is ambiguous. Per the germline V gene, CDR1 is SNHLY and CDR2 is FYNNEI. The CDR3 length is 17 residues. V lost 4 bases to trimming and J lost 3 bases, with 21 bases between them. The DNA of the CDR3 is TGTGCCAGCAGTGGGGAGTGGTGGGAGCCGATGGACTATGGCTACACCTTC. Encoded protein: CASSGEWWEPMDYGYTF.

The chain couples TRBV4-1 to TRBJ1-1; 10 nucleotides align to TRBD1. Germline assignment: CDR1 MGHRA and CDR2 YSYEKL. This CDR3 is built from 19 residues. V shed 1 base, J shed 0 bases, and the junction held 11 bases outside the gene matches. CDR3 bases: TGCGCCAGCAGCCAAGTTCCTGCCGGGACAGGGGCACTGAACACTGAAGCTTTCTTT. It encodes CASSQVPAGTGALNTEAFF.

This clone is a singleton in its sample. The V and J genes are TRBV11-2 and TRBJ1-1; possibly TRBD1 for D (6 bases). CDR3 length: 16 amino acids. Germline V CDR1 and CDR2: SGHAT, FQNNGV. The V gene lost 5 bases and the J gene lost 0 bases, with 16 bases spanning the gap. CDR3 amino acids: CASSPLQGTLNTEAFF. The CDR3 DNA sequence: TGTGCCAGCAGCCCCCTCCAGGGGACACTGAACACTGAAGCTTTCTTT.

The chain couples TRBV19 to TRBJ1-1, with 7 bases aligning to TRBD1. This CDR3 contains 14 residues. Per germline, CDR1 LNHDA and CDR2 SQIVND (reference sequence). Losses at the gene ends were 5 bases for V and 2 bases for J; bases not matched to a gene: 5. The CDR3 DNA sequence: TGTGCCAGTAGTGCCCGGGACAGAAACACTGAAGCTTTCTTT. It encodes CASSARDRNTEAFF.

This clone was observed a few times. The chain combines TRBV7-2 with TRBJ2-1; 8 bases match TRBD2. CDR1 is SGHTA, CDR2 FQGNSA, per germline. This CDR3 spans 16 amino acids. With V trimmed by 0 bases and J by 0 bases, 1 base remained unmatched. CDR3 in DNA: TGTGCCAGCAGCTTAGCGACTAGCGTCTCCTACAATGAGCAGTTCTTC. Its translation: CASSLATSVSYNEQFF.

CDR3 sequence (DNA): TGTGCCAGCAGTGACTCTTCACAGGGGGCCACAGATACGCAGTATTTT. This sequence encodes CASSDSSQGATDTQYF. The V call is TRBV6-4, the J call TRBJ2-3; TRBD1 agrees at 9 bases. The CDR3 loop spans 16 amino acids. Trimming took 0 bases from V and 2 from J; bases not matched to a gene: 3. Per germline, CDR1 MRHNA and CDR2 SNTAGT.

V usage is TRBV28 and J usage is TRBJ1-1; 9 nucleotides line up with TRBD1. The CDR3 contains 14 residues. J gave up 7 bases and V 4 bases, and 7 bases lay outside the gene matches. Germline values: CDR1 MDHEN, CDR2 SYDVKM. DNA for the CDR3: TGTGCCAGCAGTTCCACGGGGACAGGGATTGAAGCTTTCTTT. It encodes CASSSTGTGIEAFF.

The chain carries TRBV6-2 or TRBV6-3 and TRBJ2-2, with 7 bases matching TRBD2. This CDR3 is 15 amino acids long. V was clipped by 2 bases and J by 5 bases; unmatched bases: 5. Germline V gene data show CDR1 as MNHEY and CDR2 as SVGEGT. CDR3 amino acids: CASSYKWRGTGELFF. The CDR3 DNA is TGTGCCAGCAGTTACAAATGGCGGGGGACCGGGGAGCTGTTTTTT.

The gene calls are TRBV29-1 and TRBJ2-7; possibly TRBD1 for D (6 bases). CDR1 SQVTM and CDR2 ANQGSEA come from the germline V gene. The length of the CDR3 is 15 residues. V gave up 0 bases and J gave up 0 bases, with 12 bases separating them. For the CDR3, the DNA is TGCAGCGTTGAAGATGGACAGCCCGGCTCCTACGAGCAGTACTTC. Its protein product is CSVEDGQPGSYEQYF.

For the CDR3, the DNA is TGTGCCAGCAGCTCAGGAGACAGGGGAATTAACTATGGCTACACCTTC. Protein product: CASSSGDRGINYGYTF. The chain links TRBV7-9 to TRBJ1-2; 8 bases fit TRBD1. Looked up from germline, CDR1 is SEHNR and CDR2 is FQNEAQ (reference sequence). Trimming cost V 4 bases and J 1 base; bases outside gene matches: 8. CDR3 length: 16 residues.

There are a few counts of this clone. The V gene is TRBV5-1, the J gene TRBJ2-2; unclear D gene. CDR1 is SGHRS and CDR2 is YFSETQ in the germline V gene. Deletions cut 4 bases from V and 9 bases from J, with 10 bases between. The CDR3 covers 12 residues. The CDR3 coding sequence is TGCGCCAGCAGCGAGAGCCGGTGGGAGCTGTTTTTT. Translated: CASSESRWELFF.

The chain uses TRBV27 and TRBJ2-7; D may be TRBD1 (5 bases). The CDR3 sequence is 14 residues long. V shed 4 bases and J shed 5 bases, with 15 bases lying between them. Germline-derived CDR1 and CDR2 are MNHEY and SMNVEV (reference sequence). Here the CDR3 reads CASSSGFDFHEQYF. CDR3 nucleotide sequence: TGTGCCAGCAGTTCAGGGTTTGACTTCCACGAGCAGTACTTC.

The chain is built from TRBV27 and TRBJ2-2, with TRBD1 matching 10 bases. V trimming: 5 bases; J trimming: 7 bases; junction bases outside the gene matches: 7. CDR1 MNHEY and CDR2 SMNVEV come from the germline V gene (reference sequence). The CDR3 contains 15 residues. The CDR3: CASSTRQGAGGELFF. The DNA of the CDR3 is TGTGCCAGCAGTACCCGACAGGGGGCAGGCGGGGAGCTGTTTTTT.

V gene TRBV2 combines with J gene TRBJ1-2; 9 bases map to TRBD1. This CDR3 is 16 amino acids long. Losses at the gene ends were 7 bases for V and 6 bases for J; bases not matched to a gene: 15. CDR1 is SNHLY and CDR2 is FYNNEI in the germline V gene. CDR3 nucleotides: TGTGCCAGCAAGGGGGGCTGGACAGGGGAGGTCGATGGCTACACCTTC. Protein product: CASKGGWTGEVDGYTF.

This clone has a single count. The chain carries TRBV7-9 and TRBJ1-1; D perhaps matches TRBD1 (6 bases). Trimming stripped 3 bases from V and 1 base from J, with 12 bases between. Germline V gene sequence: CDR1 SEHNR, CDR2 FQNEAQ (reference sequence). This CDR3 comprises 15 residues. CDR3 in amino acids: CASSFDPGQNTEAFF. CDR3 nucleotide sequence: TGTGCCAGCAGCTTTGATCCGGGACAGAACACTGAAGCTTTCTTT.

This clone was detected only once. In DNA, the CDR3 is TGTGCCAGCAGCTTAGGACTAGCGGGATTGGATGAGCAGTTCTTC. Translating gives CASSLGLAGLDEQFF. The chain uses TRBV7-3 and TRBJ2-1; TRBD2 matches at 12 bases. The CDR3 loop spans 15 amino acids. From germline, CDR1 is SGHTA and CDR2 FQGTGA. Trimming at V came to 2 bases and at J to 8 bases, leaving 4 bases not matched to a gene.

The chain links TRBV9 to TRBJ2-2, with 10 bases identical to TRBD2. Germline CDR1 reads SGDLS; CDR2 reads YYNGEE. The CDR3 is made up of 16 amino acids. The V gene end was trimmed by 6 bases and the J gene end by 7 bases; junction bases not matched to a gene: 12. The CDR3 sequence: CASTNIAGGINGELFF. As DNA, the CDR3 is TGTGCCAGCACCAACATAGCGGGAGGAATCAACGGGGAGCTGTTTTTT.

The V gene is TRBV28, the J gene TRBJ1-5; D unclear. With 7 bases removed from V and 7 bases from J, the gap between germline ends came to 14 bases. Germline V gene data show CDR1 as MDHEN and CDR2 as SYDVKM. This CDR3 has 13 residues. As DNA, the CDR3 is TGTGCCAGCATAGGACTTGCGTCGCAGCCCCAGCATTTT. Amino acid sequence: CASIGLASQPQHF. Variable domain in full (rest from reference TRBV28 and TRBJ1-5): DVKVTQSSRYLVKRTGEKVFLECVQDMDHENMFWYRQDPGLGLRLIYFSYDVKMKEKGDIPEGYSVSREKKERFSLILESASTNQTSMYLCASIGLASQPQHFGDGTRLSIL.

On this clone: Sequence at one end of the junction differs from germline and may be a read error. This sequence joins TRBV4-2 and TRBJ1-6; no clear D gene. This CDR3 is 14 amino acids long. Germline assignment: CDR1 LGHNA and CDR2 YNFKEQ. The CDR3 spells CANSQDGHSSPLHF. The CDR3 DNA reads TGTGCCAACAGCCAAGATGGGCACAGTTCACCCCTCCACTTT.

The V gene is TRBV28, the J gene TRBJ2-2; 8 nucleotides match TRBD1. This CDR3 has 15 residues. V was pared by 7 bases and J by 3 bases, with 7 bases of the junction left unmatched. Germline V lookup: CDR1 MDHEN, CDR2 SYDVKM. The CDR3 coding sequence is TGTGCCAGCACTAAAGGACAGGGTTACACCGGGGAGCTGTTTTTT. The encoded protein is CASTKGQGYTGELFF.

This chain uses TRBV5-6 with TRBJ1-4, with D maybe TRBD1 (6 bases). This CDR3 has 16 residues. Germline lookup yields CDR1 SGHDT and CDR2 YYEEEE. V was pared by 3 bases and J by 5 bases, with 17 bases between. CDR3: CASSYPGQRKNEKLFF. The CDR3 DNA is TGTGCCAGCAGCTACCCTGGACAGAGAAAAAATGAAAAACTGTTTTTT.

For the CDR3, the DNA is TGCGCCAGCAGCTTGGGCCAGATCGAGCAGTACTTC. The encoded protein is CASSLGQIEQYF. This chain connects TRBV5-1 to TRBJ2-7; D unresolved. Germline V gene lookup returns CDR1 SGHRS and CDR2 YFSETQ. Trimming pared 0 bases from V and 6 bases from J, leaving 7 bases between. The CDR3 loop spans 12 amino acids. Based on the CDR3 plus reference TRBV5-1 and TRBJ2-7, the full variable domain is KAGVTQTPRYLIKTRGQQVTLSCSPISGHRSVSWYQQTPGQGLQFLFEYFSETQRNKGNFPGRFSGRQFSNSRSEMNVSTLELGDSALYLCASSLGQIEQYFGPGTRLTVT.

V and J are TRBV7-2 and TRBJ2-7; 9 bases align to TRBD1. CDR3 length: 14 residues. Germline trimming cut 2 bases from V and 4 bases from J; bases unmatched to any gene: 3. Germline V gives CDR1 SGHTA, CDR2 FQGNSA. The CDR3 region has the DNA TGTGCCAGCAGCTTATACAGGGGGCAGTACGAGCAGTACTTC. Protein product: CASSLYRGQYEQYF.

This chain uses TRBV7-9 with TRBJ2-3, with TRBD2 identical over 7 bases. V shed 1 base, J shed 1 base, and the junction held 5 bases outside the gene matches. The germline CDR1 and CDR2 sequences are SEHNR and FQNEAQ (reference sequence). The CDR3 sequence is 16 residues long. In DNA form, the CDR3 reads TGTGCCAGCAGCTTAGGGTCTAGCGGACGCACAGATACGCAGTATTTT. Translation gives CASSLGSSGRTDTQYF.